The 8 T cell receptor beta chains given below trace back to one sample, sequenced in a study of early T cells in non-severe SARS-CoV-2 infection. From the 5' RACE reads, TCRdb called clonotypes with MiXCR, one entry per CDR3 protein. Altogether 55,000 to 80,000 distinct CDR3 sequences are present, 12% being singletons, with the ten largest covering 5% to 6.5%. Specimen: whole blood. These receptors came from an adult who was a healthcare worker with PCR-confirmed SARS-CoV-2 infection or an uninfected control (not recorded which).

The rearrangement uses TRBV6-6 and TRBJ2-2, with TRBD2 as a possible D gene (5 bases). V was clipped by 7 bases and J by 0 bases, with 18 bases between them. CDR1 and CDR2 (germline): MNHNY, SVGAGI (reference sequence). The CDR3 totals 17 residues. CDR3 loop: CASTMSMRAANTGELFF. As DNA, the CDR3 is TGTGCCAGCACTATGTCAATGAGGGCCGCGAACACCGGGGAGCTGTTTTTT.

V gene TRBV29-1 combines with J gene TRBJ2-7, with D possibly being TRBD1 or TRBD2 (6 bases each). CDR1 is SQVTM, CDR2 ANQGSEA, per germline. Trimming removed 7 bases from V and 3 bases from J, with 16 bases in between. The CDR3 spans 13 residues. The CDR3 nucleotides are TGCAGCGGATTGGGGGGCGGGGACTACGAGCAGTACTTC. This codes for CSGLGGGDYEQYF.

This clonotype appeared a few times. The genes are TRBV4-1 and TRBJ1-1, with TRBD1 matching over 7 bases. V dropped 4 bases and J dropped 4; count of bases not matched to a gene: 6. The CDR3 is 14 residues long. Germline CDR1 is MGHRA and CDR2 is YSYEKL. CDR3 in DNA: TGCGCCAGCAGCCGTACAGGGGCTGGCACTGAAGCTTTCTTT. Its translation: CASSRTGAGTEAFF.

There are many counts of this clonotype. This sequence joins TRBV9 and TRBJ2-7, with D uncertain. Per the germline V gene, CDR1 is SGDLS and CDR2 is YYNGEE. There are 13 residues in the CDR3. The ends were cut back, 5 bases at V and 1 base at J, with 10 bases in the middle. CDR3 nucleotides: TGTGCCAGCAGTCGGACCGGTTCCTACGAGCAGTACTTC. It specifies CASSRTGSYEQYF. Full variable domain (rest looked up from reference TRBV9 and TRBJ2-7): DSGVTQTPKHLITATGQRVTLRCSPRSGDLSVYWYQQSLDQGLQFLIQYYNGEERAKGNILERFSAQQFPDLHSELNLSSLELGDSALYFCASSRTGSYEQYFGPGTRLTVT.

This clonotype was recorded a few times. The chain couples TRBV27 to TRBJ2-2; 7 bases are a match to TRBD2. Looked up from germline, CDR1 is MNHEY and CDR2 is SMNVEV (reference sequence). The V segment lost 3 bases and the J segment 4 bases; nucleotides outside the gene matches: 8. The CDR3 has 16 residues. CDR3: CASSFRRTSRTGELFF. The DNA of the CDR3 is TGTGCCAGCAGTTTTAGGAGGACTAGTCGCACCGGGGAGCTGTTTTTT.

This clonotype was seen only a few times. The gene calls are TRBV5-1 and TRBJ2-3; 9 bases match TRBD2. The CDR3 is 15 amino acids. V shed 0 bases and J 3 bases; nucleotides not matched to a gene: 2. The germline CDR1 and CDR2 sequences are SGHRS and YFSETQ. CDR3 in DNA: TGCGCCAGCAGCTTGGAGCGGGGGGCTACAGATACGCAGTATTTT. Translation gives CASSLERGATDTQYF.

This clonotype was seen repeatedly, ten times or more. The chain combines TRBV3-1 with TRBJ2-1; D unclear. Germline CDR1 LGHDT, CDR2 YNNKEL (reference sequence). The CDR3 runs to 16 residues. V was cut by 1 base and J by 7 bases, with 17 bases left in between. CDR3 amino acids: CASSQVLGRPGNEQFF. The CDR3 DNA follows: TGTGCCAGCAGCCAAGTTCTGGGCAGGCCCGGGAATGAGCAGTTCTTC.

The chain joins TRBV6-2 or TRBV6-3 to TRBJ2-7; 12 positions agree with TRBD1. V lost 5 bases, J lost 4 bases, and 6 bases stayed unmatched. Germline V gene lookup returns CDR1 MNHEY and CDR2 SVGEGT. The CDR3 totals 15 residues. The CDR3 is CASSDRDRGLYEQYF. The CDR3 bases are TGTGCCAGCAGTGACCGGGACAGGGGGCTATACGAGCAGTACTTC.